This TCR beta chain is from a study of pediatric ulcerative colitis. The protocol was immunoSEQ multiplex PCR, while the TCRdb copy is restricted to in-frame clones and leaves out a portion. The sample comprises 15,000 to 20,000 clones, 74% of which are singletons, and around 7% rests with the top ten. Rectal tissue came from one to two pinch biopsies taken at colonoscopy. The CDR3 has 13 amino acids. Trimming shortened V by 7 bases and J by 2 bases, and 11 bases separated the two germline ends. In germline, CDR1 is WSHSY, CDR2 SAAADI. The TCR was taken from a boy younger than 18 with moderate ulcerative colitis. Sequencing was carried out using gut tissue. The V and J genes are TRBV10-2 and TRBJ2-5; D call uncertain. DNA of the CDR3: TGCGCCAGCACTGCTATATGGCAAGAGACCCAGTACTTC. It encodes CASTAIWQETQYF.